This passage covers 10 T cell receptor beta chains from one sample sequenced in a study of T cell changes during pregnancy in multiple sclerosis. The repertoire was sequenced with immunoSEQ multiplex PCR; TCRdb's copy has only in-frame clones and lacks some. The sample carries 70,000 to 100,000 clones, roughly 93% recorded once. Sequencing was performed on peripheral blood, taken in the third trimester of pregnancy. Receptor source: a female donor with multiple sclerosis, enrolled in a pregnancy study.

This chain uses TRBV6-6 with TRBJ2-7, with 11 bases identical to TRBD1. Trimming cost V 10 bases and J 1 base; bases outside gene matches: 6. CDR1 is MNHNY and CDR2 is SVGAGI in the germline V gene (reference sequence). The CDR3 is 14 amino acids. The CDR3, as DNA: TGTGCCACTGGCCGGGACAGGGGGTCCTACGAGCAGTACTTC. Its translation: CATGRDRGSYEQYF.

The chain uses TRBV27 and TRBJ1-5; 7 bases match TRBD1. Trimming took 4 bases from V and 11 from J; bases not matched to a gene: 23. Germline V gene lookup returns CDR1 MNHEY and CDR2 SMNVEV (reference sequence). The CDR3 runs 18 residues. CDR3 DNA sequence: TGTGCCAGCAGTTCGAGGGGGCAGGGTTTATCCGTGGATTCGACCCAGCATTTT. Protein product: CASSSRGQGLSVDSTQHF.

This chain connects TRBV9 to TRBJ1-1, with TRBD1 as a possible D gene (5 bases). V shed 0 bases and J shed 1 base, with 10 bases lying between them. The CDR3 covers 15 residues. Germline V gives CDR1 SGDLS, CDR2 YYNGEE. Written as DNA, the CDR3 is TGTGCCAGCAGCGTAGAGGGACTTCGGAACACTGAAGCTTTCTTT. This gives the protein CASSVEGLRNTEAFF.

This chain connects TRBV6-5 to TRBJ2-7; TRBD1 aligns across 10 bases. In germline, CDR1 is MNHEY, CDR2 SVGAGI. The trim removed 5 bases at V and 3 bases at J, leaving 7 bases unmatched. CDR3 length equals 15 residues. The CDR3 nucleotides read TGTGCCAGCAGTACCGGGACAGGGGCGCTCTACGAGCAGTACTTC. Encoded protein: CASSTGTGALYEQYF.

J is TRBJ2-3 and V is TRBV4-1; 9 bases are a match to TRBD2. Germline CDR1 and CDR2: MGHRA and YSYEKL. V lost 4 bases and J lost 4; bases outside the gene matches: 9. The CDR3 extends over 16 amino acids. The chain's CDR3 is CASSLKVAGGPDTQYF. The CDR3 bases are TGCGCCAGCAGCCTCAAGGTGGCGGGAGGGCCAGATACGCAGTATTTT.

CDR3 protein: CASRNRGTGPYNEQFF. The CDR3 DNA reads TGTGCCAGCAGAAACCGGGGGACAGGTCCGTACAATGAGCAGTTCTTC. The chain joins TRBV27 to TRBJ2-1, with 8 bases lining up with TRBD1. CDR3 length: 16 residues. CDR1 is MNHEY, CDR2 SMNVEV, per germline (reference sequence). The V gene end was trimmed by 6 bases and the J gene end by 4 bases; junction bases not matched to a gene: 11.

The chain combines TRBV9 with TRBJ1-2; D call uncertain. Trimming cost V 8 bases and J 3 bases, with 14 bases left between them. CDR1 and CDR2 from the germline V gene are SGDLS and YYNGEE. There are 13 residues in the CDR3. CDR3 bases: TGTGCCAGTAAGAGGATGGTCGACTATGGCTACACCTTC. It is translated as CASKRMVDYGYTF.

The gene calls are TRBV27 and TRBJ2-5, with D possibly being TRBD1 (6 bases). The germline V and J ends were trimmed by 5 bases and 7 bases, with 20 bases remaining between them. Germline V gene lookup returns CDR1 MNHEY and CDR2 SMNVEV (reference sequence). The CDR3 consists of 15 residues. CDR3 coding DNA: TGTGCCAGCAGTCCTGGACAGCGCGACGCGGGGACCCAGTACTTC. Translation: CASSPGQRDAGTQYF.

The rearrangement joins TRBV19 to TRBJ1-1; D is undetermined. This CDR3 has 14 amino acids. Looked up from germline, CDR1 is LNHDA and CDR2 is SQIVND (reference sequence). Trimming removed 5 bases from V and 1 base from J, with 11 bases in between. CDR3 in DNA: TGTGCCAGTAGTGGCCGGGTTGAGAACACTGAAGCTTTCTTT. It translates to CASSGRVENTEAFF.

This chain uses TRBV6-5 with TRBJ2-7; TRBD2 aligns across 11 bases. Trimming cost V 2 bases and J 6 bases; bases outside gene matches: 9. Germline assignment: CDR1 MNHEY and CDR2 SVGAGI. The CDR3 length is 16 residues. The CDR3 here is CASSYTSGRPWSEQYF. In DNA, the CDR3 is TGTGCCAGCAGTTACACTAGCGGGAGACCGTGGTCCGAGCAGTACTTC.